The rows below give T cell receptor beta chains drawn from one sample of a study of blood T cell repertoires in COVID-19. Some clones are missing from TCRdb's copy, which holds only in-frame ones; the method was immunoSEQ multiplex PCR. The sample shows about 47,000 clones, approximately 91% of them seen only once. Sequences were obtained from peripheral blood. These receptors originate from a man in his fifties with active COVID-19. Both conserved end residues are part of each CDR3. D genes are given only for firm matches. The size of a clone is reported for some rows only, either as once, few or many, or as a class for expanded clones.

v_gene	abundance	d_gene	len	j_gene	CDR3nt	CDR3aa
TRBV4-3	.	.	17	TRBJ1-6	TGCGCCAGCAGCCAAGGCCCCTACACAGGGAGGGGTTCACCCCTCCACTTT	CASSQGPYTGRGSPLHF
TRBV6-6	.	.	14	TRBJ1-2	TGTGCCAGCAGTTACGGGGAGATAAACTATGGCTACACCTTC	CASSYGEINYGYTF
TRBV11-1	.	TRBD2	15	TRBJ2-1	TGTGCCAGCAGCCGGACTAGCGGGAGTGGCAATGAGCAGTTCTTC	CASSRTSGSGNEQFF
TRBV9	.	.	14	TRBJ1-4	TGTGCCAGCAGCGTGTCACAGGGAAACGAAAAACTGTTTTTT	CASSVSQGNEKLFF
TRBV5-1	.	TRBD1	15	TRBJ1-1	TGCGCCAGCAGCTTGGAGGGGACAGTGGGCACTGAAGCTTTCTTT	CASSLEGTVGTEAFF
TRBV2	.	TRBD2	17	TRBJ2-1	TGTGCCAGCACCACCCGTTCACTAGCGGCGTCCTACAATGAGCAGTTCTTC	CASTTRSLAASYNEQFF
TRBV3-1/TRBV3-2	once	.	16	TRBJ2-1	TGTGCCAGCAGCCACCCGACGGGCCCCGGGGGCAATGAGCAGTTCTTC	CASSHPTGPGGNEQFF
TRBV27	.	TRBD1	14	TRBJ1-5	TGTGCCAGCAGCCCTAGACAGGGAAATCAGCCCCAGCATTTT	CASSPRQGNQPQHF
TRBV9	.	TRBD1	14	TRBJ1-6	TGTGCCAGCAGCGTAGAACAGGGGTATTCACCCCTCCACTTT	CASSVEQGYSPLHF
TRBV11-2	.	TRBD2	19	TRBJ2-5	TGTGCCAGCAGCTTAGAAGGCTCCCCTTGGCGGGAGGGTGGGGAGACCCAGTACTTC	CASSLEGSPWREGGETQYF
TRBV4-2	.	.	15	TRBJ1-1	TGTGCCAGCAGCCAAGACGAACAGGGTGCCACTGAAGCTTTCTTT	CASSQDEQGATEAFF
TRBV12-3/TRBV12-4	.	.	13	TRBJ1-2	TGTGCCAGCAGCCCAACAGGGTACGGTGGCTACACCTTC	CASSPTGYGGYTF
TRBV19	once	.	12	TRBJ2-3	TGTGCCAGTAGCCGCGATAGAGATACGCAGTATTTT	CASSRDRDTQYF
TRBV28	.	TRBD1	17	TRBJ1-6	TGTGCCAGCAGCCTACCAGACAGGGTCCCTAGTAATTCACCCCTCCACTTT	CASSLPDRVPSNSPLHF
TRBV3-1/TRBV3-2	.	.	13	TRBJ2-5	TGTGCCAGCAGCCCAGGGTTCACGGAGACCCAGTACTTC	CASSPGFTETQYF
TRBV5-4	.	.	13	TRBJ1-4	TGTGCCAGCCAGAGCGGGGTCAGGGAAAAACTGTTTTTT	CASQSGVREKLFF
TRBV28	.	.	14	TRBJ2-3	TGTGCCAGCAGTTTAGGAGGCTCCGCAGATACGCAGTATTTT	CASSLGGSADTQYF
TRBV18	.	TRBD1	14	TRBJ1-1	TGTGCCAGCTCGCGGCAGGGGGAGAACACTGAAGCTTTCTTT	CASSRQGENTEAFF
TRBV19	.	.	15	TRBJ2-7	TGTGCCAGTAGTATTAGCAGGGCCCAGACCCACGAGCAGTACTTC	CASSISRAQTHEQYF
TRBV7-9	.	TRBD2	15	TRBJ2-1	TGTGCCAGCAGCCGCATGGGCGGGAGGGCCTATGAGCAGTTCTTC	CASSRMGGRAYEQFF
TRBV21-1	medium-sized	.	19	TRBJ2-2	TGTGCCAGCAGCAGACGACAGGGGTGTTGGGGTGAAAGCACCGGGGAGCTGTTTTTT	CASSRRQGCWGESTGELFF
TRBV19	once	.	17	TRBJ1-2	TGTGCCAGTAGTATAGTGGGGCACACCGGTCGCTACTATGGCTACACCTTC	CASSIVGHTGRYYGYTF
TRBV19	.	TRBD1	15	TRBJ1-5	TGTGCCAGTAGTGGCCGGGACAGGGGGAATCAGCCCCAGCATTTT	CASSGRDRGNQPQHF
TRBV7-2	.	.	16	TRBJ2-1	TGTGCCAGCAGCTTAGCCGGGCAGGGTAGGGTCAATGAGCAGTTCTTC	CASSLAGQGRVNEQFF